This T cell receptor beta chain came from a study of shared clonotypes between healthy human individuals. This clone was found once. What it recognizes is unknown. V was cut by 0 bases and J by 8 bases, with 13 bases left in between. Germline-derived CDR1 and CDR2 are MNHEY and SMNVEV (reference sequence). The CDR3 spans 14 residues. Original processing methods: Filtering differed for immunoSEQ, which gave only junction sequences without quality scores. TCRdb's copy holds only in-frame clones and misses some; the assay was immunoSEQ multiplex PCR. V and J calls and clone size are copied from that table; D and trimming were computed from the DNA. Among about 1.9 million clones listed, 85% to 95% were seen once. General study results and limits: The diversity represented, both genetic and in exposure history, was limited by few donors.

As defined, naive CD8 cells were CD45RO-negative and positively selected for CCR7, with terminally differentiated effector memory CD45RA+ cells excluded. The TCR was taken from a man aged 18 to 30 in good health. Some clones in this sample may be carry-over from other donors' samples. The chain recombines TRBV27 with TRBJ1-2; possibly TRBD1 for D (6 bases). Sequencing used naive CD8+ T cells from PBMCs. In DNA form, the CDR3 reads TGTGCCAGCAGTTTATCTGCGGGGGCGGGGGGCTACACCTTC. This encodes CASSLSAGAGGYTF.